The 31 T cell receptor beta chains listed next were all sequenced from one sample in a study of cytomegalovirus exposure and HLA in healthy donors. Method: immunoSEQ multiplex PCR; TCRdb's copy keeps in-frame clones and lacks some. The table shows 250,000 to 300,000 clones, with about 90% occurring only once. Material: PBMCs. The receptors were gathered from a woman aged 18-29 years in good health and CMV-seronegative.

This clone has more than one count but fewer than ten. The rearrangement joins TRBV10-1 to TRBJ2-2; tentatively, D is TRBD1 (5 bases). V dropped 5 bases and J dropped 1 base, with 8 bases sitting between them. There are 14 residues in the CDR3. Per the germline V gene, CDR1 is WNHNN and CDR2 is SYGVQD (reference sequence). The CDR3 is CASSSGQNTGELFF. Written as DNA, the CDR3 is TGCGCCAGCAGTTCAGGACAGAACACCGGGGAGCTGTTTTTT.

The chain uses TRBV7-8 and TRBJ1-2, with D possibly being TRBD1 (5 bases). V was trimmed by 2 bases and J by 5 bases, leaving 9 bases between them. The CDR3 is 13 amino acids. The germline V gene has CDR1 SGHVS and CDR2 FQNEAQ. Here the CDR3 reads CASSLSGYYGYTF. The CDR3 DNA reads TGTGCCAGCAGCTTATCAGGGTATTATGGCTACACCTTC.

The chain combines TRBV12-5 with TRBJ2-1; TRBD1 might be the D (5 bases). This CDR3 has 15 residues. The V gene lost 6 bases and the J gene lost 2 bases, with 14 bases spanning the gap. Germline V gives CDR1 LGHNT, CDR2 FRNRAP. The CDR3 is CASGPGATPYNEQFF. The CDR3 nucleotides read TGTGCTAGTGGACCTGGGGCGACCCCCTACAATGAGCAGTTCTTC.

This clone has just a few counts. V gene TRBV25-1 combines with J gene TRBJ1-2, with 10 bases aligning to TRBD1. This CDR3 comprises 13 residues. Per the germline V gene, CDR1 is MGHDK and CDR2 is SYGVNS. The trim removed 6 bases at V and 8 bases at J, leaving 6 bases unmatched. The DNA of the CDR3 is TGTGCCAGCAGAGGAGGGACAGGGGTGGGCTACACCTTC. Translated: CASRGGTGVGYTF.

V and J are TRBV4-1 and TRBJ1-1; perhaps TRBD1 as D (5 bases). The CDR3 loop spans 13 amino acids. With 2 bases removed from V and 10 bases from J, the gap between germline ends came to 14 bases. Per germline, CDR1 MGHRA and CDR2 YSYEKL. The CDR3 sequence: CASSQRPGEGAFF. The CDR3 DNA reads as TGCGCCAGCAGCCAAAGACCGGGGGAGGGAGCTTTCTTT.

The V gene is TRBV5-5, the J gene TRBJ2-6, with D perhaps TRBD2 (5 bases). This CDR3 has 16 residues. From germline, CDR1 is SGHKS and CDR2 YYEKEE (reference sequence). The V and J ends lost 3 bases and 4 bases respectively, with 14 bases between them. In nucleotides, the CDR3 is TGTGCCAGCAGCTACGACGGGATCGGAGGGGCCAACGTCCTGACTTTC. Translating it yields CASSYDGIGGANVLTF.

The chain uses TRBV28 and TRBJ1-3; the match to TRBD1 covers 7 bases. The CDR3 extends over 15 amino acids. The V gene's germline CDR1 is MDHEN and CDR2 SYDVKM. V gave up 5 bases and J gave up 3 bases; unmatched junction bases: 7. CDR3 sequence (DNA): TGTGCCAGCAGTAAGACAGGGTGGATTGGAAACACCATATATTTT. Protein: CASSKTGWIGNTIYF.

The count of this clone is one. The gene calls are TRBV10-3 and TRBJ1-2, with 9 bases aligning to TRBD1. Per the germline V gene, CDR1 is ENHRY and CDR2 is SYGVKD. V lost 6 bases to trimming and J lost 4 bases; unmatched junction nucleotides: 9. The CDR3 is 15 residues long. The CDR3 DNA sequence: TGTGCCATCAGGGATACAGGGGGCCGGGGCTATGGCTACACCTTC. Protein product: CAIRDTGGRGYGYTF.

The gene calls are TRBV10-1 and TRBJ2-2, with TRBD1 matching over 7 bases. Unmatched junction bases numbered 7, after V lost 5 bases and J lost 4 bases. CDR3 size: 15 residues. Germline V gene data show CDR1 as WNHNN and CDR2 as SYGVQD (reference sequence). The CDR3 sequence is CASSPDRSGTGELFF. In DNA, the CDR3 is TGCGCCAGCAGTCCGGACAGGTCGGGCACCGGGGAGCTGTTTTTT.

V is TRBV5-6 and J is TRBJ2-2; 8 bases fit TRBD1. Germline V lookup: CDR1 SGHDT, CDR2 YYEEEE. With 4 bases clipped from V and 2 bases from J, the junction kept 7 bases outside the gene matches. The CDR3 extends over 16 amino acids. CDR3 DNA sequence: TGTGCCAGCAGCCTACCGGGACAGGACAACACCGGGGAGCTGTTTTTT. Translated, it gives CASSLPGQDNTGELFF.

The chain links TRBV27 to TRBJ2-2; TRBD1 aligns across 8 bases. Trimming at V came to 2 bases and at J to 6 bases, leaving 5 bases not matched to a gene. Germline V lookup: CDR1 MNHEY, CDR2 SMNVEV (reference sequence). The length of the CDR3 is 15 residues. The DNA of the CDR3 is TGTGCCAGCAGTTTAGGGGACAGGTCCCCCGGGGAGCTGTTTTTT. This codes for CASSLGDRSPGELFF.

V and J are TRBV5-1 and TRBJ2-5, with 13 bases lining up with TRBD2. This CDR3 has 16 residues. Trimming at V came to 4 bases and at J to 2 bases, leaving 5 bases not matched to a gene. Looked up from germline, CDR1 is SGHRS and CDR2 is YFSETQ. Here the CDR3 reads CASSLTSGGPQETQYF. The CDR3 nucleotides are TGCGCCAGCAGCCTGACTAGCGGGGGGCCTCAAGAGACCCAGTACTTC.

CDR3 sequence reads: CASSLRVLGTEAFF. CDR3 nucleotides: TGTGCCAGCAGTTTGCGGGTTCTCGGCACTGAAGCTTTCTTT. This rearrangement joins TRBV27 to TRBJ1-1; D is ambiguous. This CDR3 has 14 amino acids. Germline CDR1 MNHEY, CDR2 SMNVEV (reference sequence). Trimming took 3 bases from V and 4 from J, leaving 12 bases between them.

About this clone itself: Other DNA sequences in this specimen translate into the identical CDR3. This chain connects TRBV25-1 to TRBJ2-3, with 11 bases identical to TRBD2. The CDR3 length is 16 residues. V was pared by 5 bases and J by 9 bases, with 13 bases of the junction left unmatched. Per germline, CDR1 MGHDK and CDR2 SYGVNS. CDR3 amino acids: CASSIRLAGSKGTQYF. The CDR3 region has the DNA TGTGCCAGCAGTATTAGACTAGCGGGATCTAAAGGGACGCAGTATTTT.

CDR3 sequence reads: CASSTPGDTGELFF. For the CDR3, the DNA is TGTGCCAGCAGCACCCCAGGGGACACCGGGGAGCTGTTTTTT. V is TRBV9 and J is TRBJ2-2; D perhaps matches TRBD1 (6 bases). The CDR3 runs to 14 residues. Germline CDR1 SGDLS, CDR2 YYNGEE. With 4 bases removed from V and 3 bases from J, the gap between germline ends came to 10 bases.

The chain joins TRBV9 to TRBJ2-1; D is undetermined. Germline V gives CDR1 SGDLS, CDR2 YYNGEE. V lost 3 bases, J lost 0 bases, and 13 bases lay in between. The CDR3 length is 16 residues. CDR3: CASSEHGYSSYNEQFF. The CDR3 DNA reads TGTGCCAGCAGCGAACACGGATACAGCTCCTACAATGAGCAGTTCTTC.

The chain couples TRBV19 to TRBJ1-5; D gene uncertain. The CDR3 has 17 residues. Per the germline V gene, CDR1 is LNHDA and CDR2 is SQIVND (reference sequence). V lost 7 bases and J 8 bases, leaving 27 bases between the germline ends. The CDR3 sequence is CASTGVLRYSGGEPQHF. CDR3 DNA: TGTGCCAGTACCGGGGTACTGCGCTACAGTGGCGGGGAGCCCCAGCATTTT.

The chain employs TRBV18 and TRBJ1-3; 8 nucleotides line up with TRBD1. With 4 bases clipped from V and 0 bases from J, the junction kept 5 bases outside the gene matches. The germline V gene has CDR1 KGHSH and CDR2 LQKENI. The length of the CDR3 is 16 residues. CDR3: CASSRDRSNSGNTIYF. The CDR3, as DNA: TGTGCCAGCTCACGGGACAGGTCAAACTCTGGAAACACCATATATTTT.

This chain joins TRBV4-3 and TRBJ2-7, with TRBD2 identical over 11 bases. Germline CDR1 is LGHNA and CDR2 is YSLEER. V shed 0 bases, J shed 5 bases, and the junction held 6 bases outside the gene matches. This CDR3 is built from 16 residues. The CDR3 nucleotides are TGCGCCAGCAGCCAAGATGTACTAGCGGGGGCCGACGAGCAGTACTTC. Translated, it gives CASSQDVLAGADEQYF.

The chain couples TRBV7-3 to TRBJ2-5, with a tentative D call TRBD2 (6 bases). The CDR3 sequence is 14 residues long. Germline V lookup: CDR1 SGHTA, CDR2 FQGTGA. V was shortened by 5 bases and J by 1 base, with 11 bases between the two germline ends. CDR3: CASSPRGSQETQYF. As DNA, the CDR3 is TGTGCCAGCAGCCCCCGGGGGAGCCAAGAGACCCAGTACTTC.

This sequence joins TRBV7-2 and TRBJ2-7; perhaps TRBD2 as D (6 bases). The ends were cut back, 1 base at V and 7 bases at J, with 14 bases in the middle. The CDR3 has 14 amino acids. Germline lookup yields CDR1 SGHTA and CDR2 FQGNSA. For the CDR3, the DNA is TGTGCCAGCAGCTTAGGAACGGGGGTAAGGGAGCAGTACTTC. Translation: CASSLGTGVREQYF.

This chain's CDR3 is CASSQLRSLNTEAFF. The CDR3 nucleotides read TGTGCCAGCAGTCAATTAAGGAGTTTGAACACTGAAGCTTTCTTT. The J gene is TRBJ1-1, the V gene TRBV9; D is undetermined. Germline CDR1 SGDLS, CDR2 YYNGEE. Trimming removed 5 bases at V and 0 bases at J, with 14 bases between. The CDR3 has 15 amino acids. Filled out from reference TRBV9 and TRBJ1-1, the complete variable domain reads DSGVTQTPKHLITATGQRVTLRCSPRSGDLSVYWYQQSLDQGLQFLIQYYNGEERAKGNILERFSAQQFPDLHSELNLSSLELGDSALYFCASSQLRSLNTEAFFGQGTRLTVV.

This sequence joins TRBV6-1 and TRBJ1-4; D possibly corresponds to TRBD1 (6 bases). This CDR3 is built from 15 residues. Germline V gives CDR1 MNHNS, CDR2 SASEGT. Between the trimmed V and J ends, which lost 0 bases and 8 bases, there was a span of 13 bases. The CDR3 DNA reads TGTGCCAGCAGTGAAGCGTCAGGGGCCGAGGAAAAACTGTTTTTT. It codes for CASSEASGAEEKLFF.

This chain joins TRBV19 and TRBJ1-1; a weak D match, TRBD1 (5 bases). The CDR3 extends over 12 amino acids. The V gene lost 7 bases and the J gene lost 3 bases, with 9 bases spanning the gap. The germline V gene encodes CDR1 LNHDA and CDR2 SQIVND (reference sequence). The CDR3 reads CASNKGDTEAFF. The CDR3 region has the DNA TGTGCCAGTAATAAAGGGGACACTGAAGCTTTCTTT.

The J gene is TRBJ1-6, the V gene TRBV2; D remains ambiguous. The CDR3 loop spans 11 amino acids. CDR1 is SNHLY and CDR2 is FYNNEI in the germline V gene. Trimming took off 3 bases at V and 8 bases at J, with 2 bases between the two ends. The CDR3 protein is CASSDYSPLHF. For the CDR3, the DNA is TGTGCCAGCAGTGACTATTCACCCCTCCACTTT.

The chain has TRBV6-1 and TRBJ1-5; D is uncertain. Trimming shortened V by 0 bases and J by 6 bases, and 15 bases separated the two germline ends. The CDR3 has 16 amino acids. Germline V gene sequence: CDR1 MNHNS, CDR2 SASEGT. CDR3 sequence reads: CASSEARVDVGQPQHF. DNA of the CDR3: TGTGCCAGCAGTGAAGCGCGGGTCGACGTGGGTCAGCCCCAGCATTTT.

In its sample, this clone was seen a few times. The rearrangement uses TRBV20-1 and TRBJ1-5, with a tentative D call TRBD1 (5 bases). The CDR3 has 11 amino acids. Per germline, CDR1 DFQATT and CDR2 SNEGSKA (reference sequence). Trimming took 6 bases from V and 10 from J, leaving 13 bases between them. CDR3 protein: CSAGGNGPQHF. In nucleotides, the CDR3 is TGCAGTGCGGGGGGAAATGGACCCCAGCATTTT.

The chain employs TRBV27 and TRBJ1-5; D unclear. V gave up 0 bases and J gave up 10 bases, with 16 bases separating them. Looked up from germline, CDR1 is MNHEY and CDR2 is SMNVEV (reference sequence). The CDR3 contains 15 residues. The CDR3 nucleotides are TGTGCCAGCAGTTTATCAGGCCCCAAGACATTACCCCAGCATTTT. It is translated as CASSLSGPKTLPQHF.

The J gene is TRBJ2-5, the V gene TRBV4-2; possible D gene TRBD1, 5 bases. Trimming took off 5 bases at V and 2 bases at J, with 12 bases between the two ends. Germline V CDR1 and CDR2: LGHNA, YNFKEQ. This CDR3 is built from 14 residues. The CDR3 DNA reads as TGTGCCAGCAGCTTTAAGGGGCAGCAAGAGACCCAGTACTTC. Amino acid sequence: CASSFKGQQETQYF.

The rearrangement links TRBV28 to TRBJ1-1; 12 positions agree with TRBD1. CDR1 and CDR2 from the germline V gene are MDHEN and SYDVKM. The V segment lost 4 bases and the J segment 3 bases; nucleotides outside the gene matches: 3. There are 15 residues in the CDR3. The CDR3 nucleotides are TGTGCCAGCAGTTGGGACAGGGGGCCTTACACTGAAGCTTTCTTT. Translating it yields CASSWDRGPYTEAFF.

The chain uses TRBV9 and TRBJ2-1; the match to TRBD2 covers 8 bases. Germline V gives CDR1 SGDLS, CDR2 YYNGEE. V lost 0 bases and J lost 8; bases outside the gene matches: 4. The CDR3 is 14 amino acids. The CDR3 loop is CASSVVGGADEQFF. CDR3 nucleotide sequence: TGTGCCAGCAGCGTAGTCGGGGGGGCGGATGAGCAGTTCTTC.